This record looks at one T cell receptor (beta chain) sequence and its context. Its target is not known. This sample stems from a study of T-cell reconstitution after alpha-beta-depleted transplantation in children. Study-wide points: There were some patients whose high TCRbeta diversity at day 60 came from surviving recipient T cells and thymic progenitors. Reportedly, alpha-beta T cells present about two months post-transplant originated from several hundred expanded clones of graft origin. A year had passed since transplant, and T-cell counts and diversity by then came mostly from newly produced T cells.

Preparation of the TCRbeta library was carried out with unique molecular identifiers. TCRdb independently ran MiXCR on the PCR reads; one entry per CDR3 protein. The table records about 600,000 distinct CDR3 sequences, 13% of them present only once. There are 19 residues in the CDR3. V was trimmed by 5 bases and J by 0 bases, leaving 20 bases between them. Germline-derived CDR1 and CDR2 are SGHAT and FQNNGV. Sequenced here: PBMCs, mostly from graft donor cells, sampled 360 days after TCRalphabeta/CD19-depleted stem cell transplant. The receptor comes from a male patient under 18 who had a stem cell transplant for acute myeloid leukemia, so the T cells may come from the graft donor. The V and J genes are TRBV11-2 and TRBJ2-6; weak D call: TRBD2 (6 bases). CDR3 in amino acids: CASSLRVAGLNSGANVLTF. The DNA for the CDR3 is TGTGCCAGCAGCCTAAGGGTGGCGGGACTCAACTCTGGGGCCAACGTCCTGACTTTC.